Reported below is one T cell receptor beta chain. This sample is drawn from a study of control samples from healthy donors and cancer patients. Germline values: CDR1 KGHSH, CDR2 LQKENI. The CDR3 has 12 amino acids. J lost 11 bases, V lost 6 bases, and 8 bases had no gene match. The assay was immunoSEQ multiplex PCR, and TCRdb's table has in-frame clones only and misses some. Of about 220,000 clones in the sample, roughly 94% were seen once. The sequenced material came from blood. J is TRBJ1-1 and V is TRBV18, with 8 bases aligning to TRBD1. The source of this sequence is a man over 45 in good health. CDR3: CASSRDRNMAFF. CDR3 in DNA: TGTGCCAGCTCTCGGGACAGGAATATGGCTTTCTTT. The full variable domain, its missing parts supplied by reference TRBV18 and TRBJ1-1, is NAGVMQNPRHLVRRRGQEARLRCSPMKGHSHVYWYRQLPEEGLKFMVYLQKENIIDESGMPKERFSAEFPKEGPSILRIQQVVRGDSAAYFCASSRDRNMAFFGQGTRLTVV.